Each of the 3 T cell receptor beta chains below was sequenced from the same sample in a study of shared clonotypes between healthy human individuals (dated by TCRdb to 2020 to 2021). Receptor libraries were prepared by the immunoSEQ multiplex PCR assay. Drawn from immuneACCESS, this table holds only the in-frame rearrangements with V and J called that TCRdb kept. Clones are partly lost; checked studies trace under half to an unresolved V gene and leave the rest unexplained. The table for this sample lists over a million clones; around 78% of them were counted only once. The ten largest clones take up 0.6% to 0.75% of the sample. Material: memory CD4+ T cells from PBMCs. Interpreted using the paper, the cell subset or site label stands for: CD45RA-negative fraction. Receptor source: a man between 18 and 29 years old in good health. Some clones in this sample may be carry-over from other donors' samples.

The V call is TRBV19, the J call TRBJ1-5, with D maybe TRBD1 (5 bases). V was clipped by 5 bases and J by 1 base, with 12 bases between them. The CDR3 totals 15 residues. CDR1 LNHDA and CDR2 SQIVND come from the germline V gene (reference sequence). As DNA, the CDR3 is TGTGCCAGTAGTCTGGGGGGTCGAAGCAATCAGCCCCAGCATTTT. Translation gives CASSLGGRSNQPQHF. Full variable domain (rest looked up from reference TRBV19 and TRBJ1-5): DGGITQSPKYLFRKEGQNVTLSCEQNLNHDAMYWYRQDPGQGLRLIYYSQIVNDFQKGDIAEGYSVSREKKESFPLTVTSAQKNPTAFYLCASSLGGRSNQPQHFGDGTRLSIL.

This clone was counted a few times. The DNA for the CDR3 is TGTGCCAGCAGCTCCGCCCGGGGCGGACAGCAAGAGACCCAGTACTTC. This codes for CASSSARGGQQETQYF. The chain is built from TRBV9 and TRBJ2-5, with D maybe TRBD1 (6 bases). CDR1 SGDLS and CDR2 YYNGEE come from the germline V gene. CDR3 length: 16 amino acids. V lost 4 bases and J lost 2, with 18 bases in between.

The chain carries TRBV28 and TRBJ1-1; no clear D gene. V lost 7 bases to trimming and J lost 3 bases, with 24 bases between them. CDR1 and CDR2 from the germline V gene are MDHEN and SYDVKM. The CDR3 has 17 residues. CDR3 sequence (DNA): TGTGCCAGCACCCCGGTCGTTTACGGGGTGGGGTACACTGAAGCTTTCTTT. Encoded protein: CASTPVVYGVGYTEAFF.